Only one count was recorded for the clone carrying this TCR beta chain. Its cognate antigen is unknown. The sample comes from a study of shared clonotypes between healthy human individuals. Notes on the study in general: Blood was the only sampled material, and tissue repertoires likely differ. Clonotype sharing across donors was expected to vary with sequencing depth.

Here immunoSEQ multiplex PCR was the method, and the copy in TCRdb shows in-frame clones only, minus some. The table lists under 2.5 million clones, just under 95% of them singletons. The CDR3 totals 16 residues. CDR1 and CDR2 from the germline V gene are LNHDA and SQIVND (reference sequence). J gave up 11 bases and V 5 bases, and 18 bases lay outside the gene matches. Sample: naive CD4+ T cells from PBMCs. The sample's subset: CD45RA+ positively selected. This chain uses TRBV19 with TRBJ1-5; 7 bases map to TRBD1. The clonotype comes from a man aged 18 to 29 in good health. Some clones in this sample may be carry-over from other donors' samples. CDR3 residues: CASSSQYRGLILTQHF. The DNA of the CDR3 is TGTGCCAGTAGTTCCCAATACAGGGGATTAATCTTGACCCAGCATTTT.